The 16 T cell receptor beta chains below come from one sample, sequenced in a study of shared clonotypes between healthy human individuals. Profiling relied on immunoSEQ multiplex PCR, and the TCRdb table lists in-frame clones only, not all of them. This table holds 2 million to 2.5 million clones, roughly 93% found once. Material for sequencing was naive CD4+ T cells from PBMCs. Subset described: CD45RA+ positively selected. These receptors were collected from a man younger than 30 in good health. Some clones in this sample may be carry-over from other donors' samples.

Notes on this clone: Different DNA sequences within this sample yield the same CDR3. The rearrangement joins TRBV7-3 to TRBJ2-2; D gene unclear. The CDR3 totals 16 residues. Trimming left V 1 base short and J 0 bases short, with 9 bases between. Per the germline V gene, CDR1 is SGHTA and CDR2 is FQGTGA. The CDR3 is CASSLIPGANTGELFF. The DNA for the CDR3 is TGTGCCAGCAGCTTAATTCCGGGTGCGAACACCGGGGAGCTGTTTTTT.

The chain is built from TRBV6-5 and TRBJ1-2; no clear D gene. Germline V CDR1 and CDR2: MNHEY, SVGAGI. V was clipped by 6 bases and J by 0 bases, with 11 bases between them. This CDR3 has 14 residues. CDR3: CASRLTGANYGYTF. As DNA, the CDR3 is TGTGCCAGCAGACTAACCGGGGCTAACTATGGCTACACCTTC.

The sample holds one count of this clone. The rearrangement joins TRBV15 to TRBJ1-2; the D is unclear. CDR3 length: 12 residues. The V gene's germline CDR1 is LNHNV and CDR2 YYDKDF (reference sequence). V lost 2 bases and J lost 4, with 5 bases in between. The CDR3 DNA follows: TGTGCCACCAGCAGAAACAGCTATGGCTACACCTTC. Amino acid sequence: CATSRNSYGYTF.

V usage is TRBV5-4 and J usage is TRBJ1-2; D gene unclear. The germline gives CDR1 SGHNT, CDR2 YYREEE (reference sequence). This CDR3 is built from 15 residues. V was pared by 4 bases and J by 7 bases, with 20 bases between. CDR3 region: CASSETTATWAGYTF. In DNA, the CDR3 is TGTGCCAGCAGCGAGACGACCGCCACCTGGGCTGGCTACACCTTC.

The chain is built from TRBV2 and TRBJ2-7, with a tentative D call TRBD1 (5 bases). CDR1 is SNHLY and CDR2 is FYNNEI in the germline V gene. This CDR3 has 17 residues. The germline V and J ends were trimmed by 4 bases and 4 bases, with 23 bases remaining between them. The CDR3 here is CASSVVMVKGRLYEQYF. The CDR3 coding sequence is TGTGCCAGCAGTGTGGTGATGGTGAAGGGGCGATTATACGAGCAGTACTTC.

In this sample, this clone turned up once. The same CDR3 can be traced to other DNA sequences in this sample. The V and J genes are TRBV11-2 and TRBJ2-7; D call uncertain. The germline V gene encodes CDR1 SGHAT and CDR2 FQNNGV. The CDR3 runs to 14 residues. Trimming stripped 0 bases from V and 0 bases from J, with 6 bases between. The CDR3 here is CASSLDGPSYEQYF. CDR3 in DNA: TGTGCCAGCAGCTTAGATGGACCCTCCTACGAGCAGTACTTC.

The chain has TRBV6-1 and TRBJ2-2; 8 bases are shared with TRBD2. V shed 8 bases and J 6 bases; nucleotides not matched to a gene: 11. Germline V gives CDR1 MNHNS, CDR2 SASEGT. The CDR3 extends over 15 amino acids. This CDR3 is CASGEAGVLAGELFF. The CDR3 DNA follows: TGTGCCAGCGGGGAAGCGGGAGTTCTAGCCGGGGAGCTGTTTTTT.

In this sample, this clone turned up once. The rearrangement links TRBV18 to TRBJ2-3; no firm D call. V was cut by 4 bases and J by 0 bases, with 8 bases left in between. In germline, CDR1 is KGHSH, CDR2 LQKENI. This CDR3 is 14 amino acids long. The CDR3 loop is CASSHEASTDTQYF. CDR3 nucleotide sequence: TGTGCCAGCTCACACGAAGCTAGCACAGATACGCAGTATTTT.

The rearrangement uses TRBV9 and TRBJ2-1; tentative D call: TRBD1 (6 bases). In germline, CDR1 is SGDLS, CDR2 YYNGEE. The CDR3 length is 13 residues. Trimming pared 3 bases from V and 6 bases from J, leaving 10 bases between. CDR3 in DNA: TGTGCCAGCAGCGGAACAGGGTCCAATGAGCAGTTCTTC. Translation gives CASSGTGSNEQFF.

This clone appeared once. The identical CDR3 is also encoded by other nucleotide sequences in the sample. The V gene is TRBV29-1, the J gene TRBJ2-3; possibly TRBD2 for D (5 bases). Germline CDR1 is SQVTM and CDR2 is ANQGSEA. Trimming stripped 7 bases from V and 3 bases from J, with 14 bases between. CDR3 size: 13 residues. This chain's CDR3 is CSATGGGTDTQYF. CDR3 in DNA: TGCAGCGCCACCGGCGGCGGGACAGATACGCAGTATTTT.

V gene TRBV5-1 combines with J gene TRBJ1-4, with D perhaps matching TRBD1 (5 bases). Trimming took 5 bases from V and 7 from J, leaving 18 bases between them. This CDR3 is built from 15 residues. In germline, CDR1 is SGHRS, CDR2 YFSETQ. CDR3 DNA: TGCGCCAGCAGACGGTACACAGGAGATAGTGAAAAACTGTTTTTT. It encodes CASRRYTGDSEKLFF.

The chain couples TRBV28 to TRBJ1-1; D unresolved. Germline CDR1 and CDR2: MDHEN and SYDVKM. This CDR3 has 17 amino acids. The V and J ends lost 3 bases and 0 bases respectively, with 17 bases between them. Here the CDR3 DNA reads TGTGCCAGCAGTTTTTTAGGGTATCGGCAAATGAACACTGAAGCTTTCTTT. Translation gives CASSFLGYRQMNTEAFF. Full variable domain (rest looked up from reference TRBV28 and TRBJ1-1): DVKVTQSSRYLVKRTGEKVFLECVQDMDHENMFWYRQDPGLGLRLIYFSYDVKMKEKGDIPEGYSVSREKKERFSLILESASTNQTSMYLCASSFLGYRQMNTEAFFGQGTRLTVV.

The rearrangement uses TRBV6-6 and TRBJ2-7; D is perhaps TRBD1 or TRBD2 (5 bases each). With 6 bases removed from V and 5 bases from J, the gap between germline ends came to 17 bases. Germline V lookup: CDR1 MNHNY, CDR2 SVGAGI (reference sequence). CDR3 size: 14 residues. CDR3 region: CASSPHRRGDEQYF. The CDR3 DNA sequence: TGTGCCAGCAGCCCCCACCGCCGGGGCGACGAGCAGTACTTC.

The chain joins TRBV7-3 to TRBJ2-7; 9 bases are a match to TRBD1. The CDR3 consists of 15 residues. Trimming at V came to 5 bases and at J to 3 bases, leaving 8 bases not matched to a gene. Germline V lookup: CDR1 SGHTA, CDR2 FQGTGA. CDR3 nucleotide sequence: TGTGCCAGCAGCCCAAGACCGGGACAGGGCTACGAGCAGTACTTC. Amino acids: CASSPRPGQGYEQYF.

This chain connects TRBV7-6 to TRBJ2-2; TRBD1 agrees at 8 bases. V shed 4 bases, J shed 5 bases, and the junction held 15 bases outside the gene matches. The CDR3 has 18 amino acids. CDR1 is SGHVS and CDR2 is FNYEAQ in the germline V gene. CDR3 residues: CASSWTPRTGSTTGELFF. CDR3 DNA: TGTGCCAGCAGCTGGACCCCCCGGACAGGGTCTACGACCGGGGAGCTGTTTTTT.

The chain combines TRBV9 with TRBJ1-3, with 9 nucleotides matching TRBD1. The CDR3 has 16 amino acids. The trim removed 0 bases at V and 3 bases at J, leaving 4 bases unmatched. Germline V CDR1 and CDR2: SGDLS, YYNGEE. CDR3 DNA sequence: TGTGCCAGCAGCGTAGGCACAGGGGGCTTTGGAAACACCATATATTTT. It encodes CASSVGTGGFGNTIYF.